These T cell receptor beta chains were read from a single sample in a study of T cell responses to AZD1222 COVID-19 vaccine. Method: immunoSEQ multiplex PCR; TCRdb's copy keeps in-frame clones and lacks some. The sample contains about 160,000 clones, about 90% of which appear only once. Sequenced material: peripheral blood, taken on day 0 of MenACWY control vaccination. These receptors all stem from an adult in good health. CDR3s include the opening cysteine and the closing phenylalanine or tryptophan. The D gene is left open where the match is weak. Clone size is shown for a subset of rows, as once, few, many or a class of expanded clone.

V gene	D gene	J gene	clone size	CDR3 protein
TRBV19	.	TRBJ1-1	.	CASKSANTEAFF
TRBV14	TRBD1	TRBJ1-2	.	CASSHLRTGGDYGYTF
TRBV7-3	TRBD2	TRBJ2-3	.	CASSQRLAGGTSTDTQYF
TRBV5-1	TRBD1	TRBJ1-2	.	CASSSDGQGIRGYTF
TRBV5-4	TRBD1	TRBJ1-2	.	CASSEGQGGGYTF
TRBV19	.	TRBJ1-5	once	CASGTFLGGDQPQHF
TRBV6-5	.	TRBJ2-6	.	CASSYLTAGANVLTF
TRBV5-5	.	TRBJ1-2	.	CASSQEAYGYTF
TRBV28	TRBD1	TRBJ1-2	once	CASSFGTGFGYTF
TRBV7-2	TRBD1	TRBJ2-6	.	CASSWTGVGANVLTF
TRBV5-6	TRBD1	TRBJ1-1	.	CASILRTGTGGSEAFF
TRBV5-1	.	TRBJ1-2	.	CASSLTVNYGYTF
TRBV27	.	TRBJ2-1	once	CASSLDGSLYNEQFF
TRBV28	TRBD1	TRBJ1-5	.	CASSRDRVQPQHF
TRBV24-1	TRBD1	TRBJ2-1	.	CATSDFSGTGDNEQFF
TRBV10-3	.	TRBJ1-2	.	CAISEASVYGYTF
TRBV7-9	TRBD2	TRBJ2-7	.	CASSFGTSGNARVYEQYF
TRBV4-1	.	TRBJ2-7	.	CASSQEGGGPREQYF
TRBV11-3	.	TRBJ2-2	.	CASSLTRTTGELFF
TRBV7-2	.	TRBJ2-1	.	CASSPQPSSGVSYNEQFF
TRBV5-1	.	TRBJ2-4	.	CASSSDRSLAKNIQYF
TRBV28	TRBD2	TRBJ2-5	.	CASSSGTSGGEETQYF
TRBV28	.	TRBJ1-3	.	CASSLHPAGVGNTIYF
TRBV7-3	TRBD2	TRBJ2-1	.	CASSHGLAGGTYNEQFF
TRBV3-1/TRBV3-2	.	TRBJ2-2	.	CASSQGVGDLTGELFF
TRBV10-1	.	TRBJ1-1	.	CASSGSGRVTEAFF
TRBV5-1	.	TRBJ2-1	.	CASSSNPRGSYNEQFF
TRBV5-1	TRBD2	TRBJ2-1	.	CASSLVGTSVNEQFF
TRBV10-1	.	TRBJ2-1	.	CASSDPGGRNEQFF
TRBV5-1	TRBD1	TRBJ2-7	.	CASSFPGTAVYEQYF
TRBV6-5	TRBD1	TRBJ1-1	.	CASGDRGRGDTEAFF
TRBV4-1	TRBD2	TRBJ2-7	.	CASSQLAGGEQYF
TRBV3-1/TRBV3-2	.	TRBJ2-7	.	CASSQDWASYEQYF
TRBV11-2	TRBD2	TRBJ2-7	.	CASSFGLAQAYEQYF
TRBV6-4	TRBD2	TRBJ2-2	.	CASSLAGETGELFF
TRBV28	.	TRBJ1-3	.	CASSLFRAPRGSGNTIYF
TRBV3-1/TRBV3-2	.	TRBJ1-1	.	CASSPGRLMNTEAFF
TRBV6-1	TRBD1	TRBJ1-1	once	CASSESTGGANTEAFF
TRBV7-2	.	TRBJ2-7	.	CASSFTGYEQYF
TRBV20-1	.	TRBJ2-7	.	CSASSDRPHLYEQYF
TRBV9	TRBD1	TRBJ1-2	.	CASSRRTGTGGLNGYTF
TRBV6-2/TRBV6-3	TRBD1	TRBJ2-7	.	CASSYSGTGAWEQYF
TRBV6-5	.	TRBJ1-2	.	CASSRDGNYGYTF
TRBV3-1/TRBV3-2	.	TRBJ2-1	few	CASSQGRIKFF
TRBV19	TRBD1	TRBJ1-5	.	CASSPRTGGKLNQPQHF
TRBV28	.	TRBJ1-5	.	CASSPPEQPQHF
TRBV7-2	.	TRBJ1-1	few	CASSLSWGPEAFF
TRBV7-2	TRBD2	TRBJ2-1	.	CASGGGYNEQFF